The next 17 T cell receptor beta chains were all read from a single sample in a study of T-cell reconstitution after alpha-beta-depleted transplantation in children (dated by TCRdb to about 2016). Library preparation was by PCR. The instrument was an Illumina HiSeq 2500. TCR libraries were prepared with molecular barcoding, using unique molecular identifiers to normalize TCRbeta repertoire quantification. TCRdb's own reprocessing of the public reads used fastp at Q25 and MiXCR and kept productive beta chains. Each CDR3 protein gets just one entry, which takes the most common genes and DNA from the rows behind it. A total of 600,000 to 700,000 distinct CDR3 sequences appear in this sample, approximately 16% of them only once. Approximately 1% of the sample lies in the top ten. The input for sequencing was PBMCs from the stem cell graft donor, taken from the stem cell graft. The receptors were gathered from a human donor who donated a stem cell graft to a child with acute myeloid leukemia.

This clonotype appeared many times. The chain combines TRBV20-1 with TRBJ2-5, with 7 bases identical to TRBD2. The CDR3 totals 13 residues. Germline loops: CDR1 DFQATT, CDR2 SNEGSKA (reference sequence). Losses at the gene ends were 4 bases for V and 0 bases for J; bases not matched to a gene: 2. In nucleotides, the CDR3 is TGCAGTGCTACAGGACTAGACCAAGAGACCCAGTACTTC. This gives the protein CSATGLDQETQYF.

This clonotype was seen repeatedly, ten times or more. The chain has TRBV6-2 or TRBV6-3 and TRBJ1-5; maybe TRBD1 (5 bases). Germline V gene sequence: CDR1 MNHEY, CDR2 SVGEGT. The V and J ends lost 4 bases and 5 bases respectively, with 12 bases between them. This CDR3 spans 14 amino acids. The DNA for the CDR3 is TGTGCCAGCAGTTCCCCCAGGGCCGATCAGCCCCAGCATTTT. Translation: CASSSPRADQPQHF.

This clonotype was seen more than once but under ten times. The rearrangement joins TRBV6-2 or TRBV6-3 to TRBJ2-1; perhaps TRBD2 as D (5 bases). Germline V gives CDR1 MNHEY, CDR2 SVGEGT. Trimming pared 7 bases from V and 2 bases from J, leaving 12 bases between. The CDR3 covers 14 residues. In DNA form, the CDR3 reads TGTGCCAGCACCCCAACCGGGGCCTACAATGAGCAGTTCTTC. Amino acids: CASTPTGAYNEQFF.

This rearrangement joins TRBV11-2 to TRBJ1-4; D unresolved. The CDR3 extends over 15 amino acids. V was clipped by 5 bases and J by 6 bases, with 16 bases between them. Germline V gene data show CDR1 as SGHAT and CDR2 as FQNNGV. DNA for the CDR3: TGTGCCAGCAGCCGACTACTAGGGTATGATGAAAAACTGTTTTTT. Protein product: CASSRLLGYDEKLFF.

V and J are TRBV12-3 or TRBV12-4 and TRBJ1-5; possibly TRBD1 for D (6 bases). Trimming removed 6 bases at V and 5 bases at J, with 11 bases between. CDR3 length: 13 residues. CDR3 nucleotide sequence: TGTGCCAGCAGCAAGGGACAAGATCAGCCCCAGCATTTT. Protein: CASSKGQDQPQHF.

The chain employs TRBV5-1 and TRBJ2-2; possibly TRBD2 for D (5 bases). CDR1 is SGHRS and CDR2 is YFSETQ in the germline V gene. Trimming pared 4 bases from V and 5 bases from J, leaving 15 bases between. This CDR3 has 15 residues. CDR3 residues: CASSPGSQRTGELFF. CDR3 sequence (DNA): TGCGCCAGCAGCCCTGGATCGCAGCGGACCGGGGAGCTGTTTTTT.

Ten or more counts support this clonotype. J is TRBJ2-7 and V is TRBV10-3, with D tentatively TRBD1 (5 bases). CDR1 is ENHRY, CDR2 SYGVKD, per germline. Deletions cut 7 bases from V and 1 base from J, with 11 bases between. CDR3 length equals 13 residues. The chain's CDR3 is CAIKGADSYEQYV. CDR3 DNA sequence: TGTGCCATCAAAGGGGCCGATTCCTACGAGCAGTACGTC.

This clonotype was detected many times. The V call is TRBV12-3 or TRBV12-4, the J call TRBJ1-1; 8 bases are shared with TRBD1. The CDR3 totals 14 residues. After removal of 4 bases from V and 4 bases from J, the junction contained 5 bases not matched to a gene. CDR3 nucleotides: TGTGCCAGCAGTTGGACAGGGCAGTCCACTGAAGCTTTCTTT. Protein sequence: CASSWTGQSTEAFF.

The chain joins TRBV5-1 to TRBJ2-5; D gene uncertain. The length of the CDR3 is 13 residues. V was trimmed by 4 bases and J by 4 bases, leaving 11 bases between them. Germline CDR1 is SGHRS and CDR2 is YFSETQ. CDR3 region: CASSLSRLETQYF. DNA for the CDR3: TGCGCCAGCAGCCTCTCTCGTTTAGAGACCCAGTACTTC. The entire variable domain, with the rest obtained from reference TRBV5-1 and TRBJ2-5, is as follows: KAGVTQTPRYLIKTRGQQVTLSCSPISGHRSVSWYQQTPGQGLQFLFEYFSETQRNKGNFPGRFSGRQFSNSRSEMNVSTLELGDSALYLCASSLSRLETQYFGPGTRLLVL.

The DNA for the CDR3 is TGTGCCACCCATTCGGGGGGATACTACAATGAGCAGTTCTTC. This codes for CATHSGGYYNEQFF. The chain couples TRBV15 to TRBJ2-1; 7 bases agree with TRBD2. This CDR3 contains 14 residues. Germline loops: CDR1 LNHNV, CDR2 YYDKDF (reference sequence). V trimming: 8 bases; J trimming: 3 bases; junction bases outside the gene matches: 7.

Ten or more counts support this clonotype. This sequence joins TRBV5-6 and TRBJ1-1, with unresolved D. This CDR3 has 14 amino acids. Germline V lookup: CDR1 SGHDT, CDR2 YYEEEE. Trimming took 0 bases from V and 5 from J, leaving 11 bases between them. The CDR3 DNA follows: TGTGCCAGCAGCTTGGCCCATGGTTGGACTGAAGCTTTCTTT. It codes for CASSLAHGWTEAFF.

This clonotype was seen a handful of times. In nucleotides, the CDR3 is TGTGCCAGCAGCAAAGACGCACTCTCTGTCTCCTACGAGCAGTACGTC. Encoded protein: CASSKDALSVSYEQYV. The chain uses TRBV21-1 and TRBJ2-7. TRBV21-1 constitutes a pseudogene. This CDR3 contains 16 residues.

The gene calls are TRBV29-1 and TRBJ2-5; a weak D match, TRBD2 (6 bases). Germline V gene data show CDR1 as SQVTM and CDR2 as ANQGSEA. The V end lost 5 bases, the J end lost 4 bases, and 11 bases lay between the germline ends. This CDR3 has 12 residues. The CDR3 nucleotides are TGCAGCGTTAAGTCCGGGGGAGAGACCCAGTACTTC. Translating gives CSVKSGGETQYF.

This clonotype was detected only a few times. The V and J genes are TRBV4-3 and TRBJ2-7, with TRBD1 as a possible D gene (6 bases). CDR1 and CDR2 (germline): LGHNA, YSLEER. The ends were cut back, 0 bases at V and 5 bases at J, with 14 bases in the middle. The length of the CDR3 is 15 residues. The CDR3 is CASSQDSGAGDEQYF. In DNA form, the CDR3 reads TGCGCCAGCAGCCAAGATTCAGGGGCTGGTGACGAGCAGTACTTC.

The rearrangement uses TRBV12-3 or TRBV12-4 and TRBJ1-2; TRBD1 might be the D (6 bases). V was pared by 10 bases and J by 1 base, with 16 bases between. The CDR3 contains 14 residues. The CDR3 DNA follows: TGTGCCATCACGACAGGAGCTTTTAACTATGGCTACACCTTC. The encoded protein is CAITTGAFNYGYTF.

J is TRBJ1-1 and V is TRBV6-5; D is unresolved. The CDR3 sequence is 18 residues long. Germline lookup yields CDR1 MNHEY and CDR2 SVGAGI. The V end was cut by 0 bases, the J end by 1 base, with 18 bases between. The CDR3 region has the DNA TGTGCCAGCAGTTACTCGATTTTGACACCCACCCCGAACACTGAAGCTTTCTTT. Translation: CASSYSILTPTPNTEAFF.

This chain connects TRBV7-9 to TRBJ2-7; D is ambiguous. The CDR3 has 12 amino acids. V was pared by 8 bases and J by 1 base, with 9 bases between. In germline, CDR1 is SEHNR, CDR2 FQNEAQ (reference sequence). In DNA, the CDR3 is TGTGCCAGCGGGGTTGGGTCCTACGAGCAGTACTTC. Residues: CASGVGSYEQYF.